This T cell receptor beta chain was captured in a study of blood T cell repertoires in COVID-19. About the research overall: Sites across the United States, Italy and Spain contributed samples from acute and convalescent COVID-19. T cells, B-cell-depleted T cells, or PBMCs provided the cDNA or gDNA that served as material.

In the original workflow: Amplification from reference gene primers served as the basis for estimated nucleated cell counts. Assay: immunoSEQ multiplex PCR; the TCRdb copy retains only in-frame clones and omits some. V, J and clone size derive from that table, while D and trimming were established from the DNA sequence. The table includes 110,000 to 150,000 clones, 84% detected once. The sequencing sample was made of peripheral blood. This TCR came from a man aged 55 to 70 with active or convalescent COVID-19.

CDR3 loop: CATSDSGTSRHNEQFF. For the CDR3, the DNA is TGTGCCACCAGTGATTCAGGGACTAGCCGCCACAATGAGCAGTTCTTC. V usage is TRBV24-1 and J usage is TRBJ2-1; TRBD2 matches at 9 bases. The germline V gene has CDR1 KGHDR and CDR2 SFDVKD. The junction had 6 bases not matched to a gene; V was cut back by 2 bases and J by 5 bases. The CDR3 covers 16 residues.